Each of the 21 T cell receptor beta chains below was sequenced from the same sample in a study of identifying expanded T cells in peripheral blood (dated by TCRdb to about 2019). The library was produced with the immunoSEQ multiplex PCR assay. Drawn from immuneACCESS, this table holds only the in-frame rearrangements with V and J called that TCRdb kept. Clones are partly lost; checked studies trace under half to an unresolved V gene and leave the rest unexplained. A total of roughly 81,000 clones appear in this sample, around 83% of them only once. The ten largest clones capture around a fifth of the sample. The sample comprised blood. Receptors originate from a person between 18 and 70 years old in good health.

The chain recombines TRBV29-1 with TRBJ1-5, with 7 positions matching TRBD1. Per the germline V gene, CDR1 is SQVTM and CDR2 is ANQGSEA. Trimming cost V 1 base and J 11 bases; bases outside gene matches: 8. The CDR3 has 13 residues. The CDR3: CSVEGQGVGAQHF. Written as DNA, the CDR3 is TGCAGCGTTGAAGGGCAGGGGGTGGGGGCCCAGCATTTT. Combining the CDR3 with reference TRBV29-1 and TRBJ1-5 gives the whole variable domain SAVISQKPSRDICQRGTSLTIQCQVDSQVTMMFWYRQQPGQSLTLIATANQGSEATYESGFVIDKFPISRPNLTFSTLTVSNMSPEDSSIYLCSVEGQGVGAQHFGDGTRLSIL.

The rearrangement uses TRBV7-6 and TRBJ2-3; 9 bases map to TRBD1. The CDR3 runs to 16 residues. Germline trimming cut 0 bases from V and 6 bases from J; bases unmatched to any gene: 7. Per germline, CDR1 SGHVS and CDR2 FNYEAQ. CDR3 nucleotide sequence: TGTGCCAGCAGCTTAGCGTTGGGACAGGGCCCTGATACGCAGTATTTT. Translating gives CASSLALGQGPDTQYF. The variable domain in full, completed from reference TRBV7-6 and TRBJ2-3, reads GAGVSQSPRYKVTKRGQDVALRCDPISGHVSLYWYRQALGQGPEFLTYFNYEAQQDKSGLPNDRFSAERPEGSISTLTIQRTEQRDSAMYRCASSLALGQGPDTQYFGPGTRLTVL.

This clone was seen a single time. V gene TRBV28 combines with J gene TRBJ2-1; 13 bases agree with TRBD2. The CDR3 runs 17 residues. After removal of 5 bases from V and 4 bases from J, the junction contained 8 bases not matched to a gene. CDR1 and CDR2 (germline): MDHEN, SYDVKM. The CDR3 sequence: CASSPAGLAGAYNEQFF. The CDR3 bases are TGTGCCAGCAGTCCGGCTGGACTAGCGGGAGCATACAATGAGCAGTTCTTC.

V is TRBV6-5 and J is TRBJ1-3; tentative D call: TRBD1 (6 bases). The V gene lost 4 bases and the J gene lost 0 bases, with 13 bases spanning the gap. CDR3 length equals 16 residues. Germline CDR1 is MNHEY and CDR2 is SVGAGI. The CDR3 reads CASSSTGSNSGNTIYF. The CDR3 DNA is TGTGCCAGCAGTTCGACAGGTTCGAACTCTGGAAACACCATATATTTT.

This chain uses TRBV7-2 with TRBJ2-1, with 10 nucleotides matching TRBD2. The CDR3 consists of 14 residues. Germline trimming cut 5 bases from V and 7 bases from J; bases unmatched to any gene: 5. Germline V CDR1 and CDR2: SGHTA, FQGNSA. This chain's CDR3 is CASSSGRAVNEQFF. In DNA, the CDR3 is TGTGCCAGCAGCAGCGGGAGGGCCGTAAATGAGCAGTTCTTC.

The chain recombines TRBV10-3 with TRBJ1-2; D perhaps matches TRBD1 (5 bases). The germline V and J ends were trimmed by 1 base and 7 bases, with 13 bases remaining between them. The CDR3 extends over 14 amino acids. Looked up from germline, CDR1 is ENHRY and CDR2 is SYGVKD. The CDR3 here is CAISEFGGNSGYTF. The CDR3 DNA sequence: TGTGCCATCAGTGAGTTTGGGGGAAATAGTGGCTACACCTTC.

This clone is medium-sized in the sample. The J gene is TRBJ2-7, the V gene TRBV27; the D gene is possibly TRBD1 (6 bases). In germline, CDR1 is MNHEY, CDR2 SMNVEV (reference sequence). V dropped 9 bases and J dropped 7 bases, with 16 bases sitting between them. The CDR3 covers 12 residues. The chain's CDR3 is CASLDRSGEQYF. Written as DNA, the CDR3 is TGTGCCAGTCTCGACAGGTCCGGGGAGCAGTACTTC.

V and J are TRBV7-8 and TRBJ1-4, with 8 bases aligning to TRBD1. Trimming at V came to 5 bases and at J to 7 bases, leaving 9 bases not matched to a gene. Germline V gene sequence: CDR1 SGHVS, CDR2 FQNEAQ. The CDR3 sequence is 15 residues long. Here the CDR3 DNA reads TGTGCCAGCAGCCAAGGACAGGGTGGTAGTGAAAAACTGTTTTTT. Encoded protein: CASSQGQGGSEKLFF.

The V call is TRBV4-2, the J call TRBJ2-7, with 7 bases identical to TRBD1. This CDR3 contains 15 residues. The J segment lost 4 bases and the V segment lost 1 base, leaving 7 bases of the junction unmatched. The germline gives CDR1 LGHNA, CDR2 YNFKEQ. The CDR3 nucleotides are TGTGCCAGCAGCCAAGCCCGGGGACAGCAGTACGAGCAGTACTTC. Translating gives CASSQARGQQYEQYF.

The chain has TRBV27 and TRBJ1-1, with 7 bases aligning to TRBD1. This CDR3 region has 15 residues. The germline CDR1 and CDR2 sequences are MNHEY and SMNVEV (reference sequence). V shed 2 bases and J 4 bases; nucleotides not matched to a gene: 7. The CDR3 reads CASSLSGRGFTEAFF. The CDR3 nucleotides are TGTGCCAGCAGTTTAAGTGGCAGGGGGTTCACTGAAGCTTTCTTT.

The rearrangement joins TRBV11-3 to TRBJ2-2; D ambiguous. This CDR3 region has 15 residues. Between the trimmed V and J ends, which lost 0 bases and 6 bases, there was a span of 11 bases. The V gene's germline CDR1 is SGHNT and CDR2 YENEEA. The DNA of the CDR3 is TGTGCCAGCAGCTTAGATCCGTCTGGGGCCGGGGAGCTGTTTTTT. Protein sequence: CASSLDPSGAGELFF. Variable domain in full (rest from reference TRBV11-3 and TRBJ2-2): EAGVVQSPRYKIIEKKQPVAFWCNPISGHNTLYWYLQNLGQGPELLIRYENEEAVDDSQLPKDRFSAERLKGVDSTLKIQPAELGDSAVYLCASSLDPSGAGELFFGEGSRLTVL.

The chain combines TRBV29-1 with TRBJ1-1; possible D gene TRBD1, 6 bases. The CDR3 contains 14 residues. V lost 6 bases to trimming and J lost 2 bases, with 16 bases between them. From germline, CDR1 is SQVTM and CDR2 ANQGSEA. In nucleotides, the CDR3 is TGCAGCGTCGCCTTGGGGGCGCAAAACACTGAAGCTTTCTTT. Translation gives CSVALGAQNTEAFF.

The table lists this clone with many counts. This sequence joins TRBV5-1 and TRBJ2-3, with 8 bases aligning to TRBD2. Trimming took 1 base from V and 4 from J; bases not matched to a gene: 5. Germline V gene lookup returns CDR1 SGHRS and CDR2 YFSETQ. The length of the CDR3 is 15 residues. The CDR3 DNA reads TGCGCCAGCAGCTTGAAGCGGGAGACGGCAGATACGCAGTATTTT. Translation: CASSLKRETADTQYF.

At least ten counts were recorded for this clone. V and J are TRBV11-2 and TRBJ2-2; no reliable D call. The CDR3 sequence is 16 residues long. The germline V gene encodes CDR1 SGHAT and CDR2 FQNNGV. V was pared by 4 bases and J by 0 bases, with 12 bases between. The CDR3 loop is CASSSTPFANTGELFF. CDR3 sequence (DNA): TGTGCCAGCAGCTCAACCCCGTTCGCGAACACCGGGGAGCTGTTTTTT.

This clone was counted a few times. V and J are TRBV5-4 and TRBJ2-4; perhaps TRBD2 as D (5 bases). The CDR3 sequence is 13 residues long. Germline CDR1 is SGHNT and CDR2 is YYREEE (reference sequence). V shed 5 bases and J shed 0 bases, with 6 bases lying between them. The CDR3: CASRGLAKNIQYF. The CDR3 coding sequence is TGTGCCAGCAGAGGACTAGCCAAAAACATTCAGTACTTC.

The rearrangement links TRBV5-4 to TRBJ2-3, with D possibly matching TRBD2 (6 bases). The germline V gene encodes CDR1 SGHNT and CDR2 YYREEE (reference sequence). Between the trimmed V and J ends, which lost 6 bases and 10 bases, there was a span of 24 bases. The CDR3 totals 15 residues. The CDR3 loop is CASNPQGAGEVAQYF. DNA of the CDR3: TGTGCCAGCAACCCCCAAGGAGCCGGGGAGGTGGCGCAGTATTTT.

The chain links TRBV21-1 to TRBJ2-7; the table's D gene call, TRBD1, was not cross checked with the DNA. TRBV21-1 is designated a pseudogene. The CDR3 contains 16 residues. CDR3 sequence: CASSKEWDRGAHEQYF. The CDR3 bases are TGTGCCAGCAGCAAAGAGTGGGACAGGGGAGCCCACGAGCAGTACTTC.

The gene calls are TRBV10-3 and TRBJ1-2, with 7 bases fitting TRBD1. With V trimmed by 2 bases and J by 7 bases, 4 bases remained unmatched. CDR1 is ENHRY, CDR2 SYGVKD, per germline. The CDR3 covers 13 residues. As DNA, the CDR3 is TGTGCCATCAGTGAGCCCCAGGGGGTTGGCTACACCTTC. It specifies CAISEPQGVGYTF.

This clone was seen repeatedly, ten times or more. V usage is TRBV27 and J usage is TRBJ2-7; 8 bases map to TRBD2. V lost 5 bases, J lost 2 bases, and 11 bases stayed unmatched. Germline-derived CDR1 and CDR2 are MNHEY and SMNVEV (reference sequence). The length of the CDR3 is 16 residues. CDR3 in DNA: TGTGCCAGCAGTCCACAGAGCGGGGGACTTACCTACGAGCAGTACTTC. It yields the protein CASSPQSGGLTYEQYF.

The chain combines TRBV28 with TRBJ1-5; maybe TRBD1 (6 bases). The germline V gene encodes CDR1 MDHEN and CDR2 SYDVKM. The CDR3 consists of 15 residues. The V and J ends lost 6 bases and 1 base respectively, with 13 bases between them. CDR3: CASSRPGESNQPQHF. In nucleotides, the CDR3 is TGTGCCAGCAGCCGGCCAGGGGAAAGCAATCAGCCCCAGCATTTT.

This sequence joins TRBV11-3 and TRBJ1-2; 10 bases are a match to TRBD1. Germline lookup yields CDR1 SGHNT and CDR2 YENEEA. The CDR3 totals 13 residues. J gave up 8 bases and V 3 bases, and 3 bases lay outside the gene matches. The chain's CDR3 is CASSFGTGEGYTF. In nucleotides, the CDR3 is TGTGCCAGCAGCTTTGGGACAGGGGAAGGCTACACCTTC. The full variable domain, rest sourced from reference TRBV11-3 and TRBJ1-2, is EAGVVQSPRYKIIEKKQPVAFWCNPISGHNTLYWYLQNLGQGPELLIRYENEEAVDDSQLPKDRFSAERLKGVDSTLKIQPAELGDSAVYLCASSFGTGEGYTFGSGTRLTVV.